The present TCR beta chain was sequenced within a study of CXCR3-negative and CXCR3-positive naive CD8 T cells. Every CD8+ T cell subset underwent triplicate sorting at under 350,000 cells apiece. Naive CD8+ T cells showed CD45RO-CCR7+CD27+CD95-. CDR3 length: 12 amino acids. The germline V gene has CDR1 DFQATT and CDR2 SNEGSKA (reference sequence). About this clonotype itself: Its target is not known.

General observations from the study: For naive cells, CXCR3-negative and CXCR3-positive subsets had similar TRBV-TRBJ usage; for memory cells, usage differed. Fresh PBMCs served for most assays, and CXCR3 expression fell partially after cryopreservation. Naive cells with CXCR3 showed TRB CDR3s that were more hydrophobic than those in CXCR3-negative naive cells.

Libraries of TRB cDNA were made by 5' RACE and carried UMIs. TCRdb reanalyzed the 5' RACE reads, giving one entry per CDR3 protein sequence and no DNA. This sample's table reports about 63,000 distinct CDR3 sequences. The sample comprised naive CXCR3+ CD8+ T cells from blood. The subset denotes: CD45RO-CCR7+CD27+CD95- naive CD8+ T cells expressing CXCR3 (TNR3+). The chain carries TRBV20-1 and TRBJ1-1. The TCR was taken from a human donor in good health. Some clones in this sample may be carry-over from other donors' samples. The CDR3 reads CSVREGDTEAFF.